A selection of T cell receptor beta chains follows, all from one sample in a study of metastatic and nonmetastatic thyroid tumors. From the PCR reads, TCRdb re-called clones with MiXCR. The sample lists tens of thousands of clones; 11% were seen once. Sequenced: blood. The source of these receptors is a female donor with papillary thyroid cancer or a benign thyroid nodule (not recorded which). Some clones in this sample may be carry-over from other donors' samples. Each CDR3 is given with its conserved first and last residue. Each record gives: J gene, clone size, D gene, CDR3 length, V gene, CDR3 DNA, CDR3 protein. A D gene is named only where the DNA matches it firmly. The listing skips clone size in some rows; elsewhere it reads once, few, many or a size class.

TRBJ1-2 | many | NA | 16 | TRBV14 | TGTGCCAGCAGCCAAGATCGGCAGGGGCAACTTTATGGCTACACCTTC | CASSQDRQGQLYGYTF
TRBJ2-3 | few | TRBD2 | 15 | TRBV19 | TGTGCCAGTCGGTTGGCGGGAGATGGCGCAGATACGCAGTATTTT | CASRLAGDGADTQYF
TRBJ2-2 | many | NA | 13 | TRBV6-1 | TGTGCCAGCAGCCCGGCTTCGACCGGGGAGCTGTTTTTT | CASSPASTGELFF
TRBJ2-5 | many | TRBD2 | 17 | TRBV20-1 | TGCAGTGCTAGAGACAAGGGACTAGCGGGAGAAGTAAAGACCCAGTACTTC | CSARDKGLAGEVKTQYF
TRBJ2-1 | many | TRBD2 | 19 | TRBV4-1 | TGCGCCAGCAGCCAACCCGGGACTAGCGGGAGGGCCGCCCACAATGAGCAGTTCTTC | CASSQPGTSGRAAHNEQFF
TRBJ2-7 | many | TRBD1 | 14 | TRBV10-2 | TGCGCCAGCAGGACAGGGGGCGTAAGGTACGAGCAGTACTTC | CASRTGGVRYEQYF
TRBJ1-2 | many | NA | 14 | TRBV6-2/TRBV6-3 | TGTGCCAGCAATGAGGCAGCCCGAAACTATGGCTACACCTTC | CASNEAARNYGYTF
TRBJ2-5 | many | TRBD2 | 14 | TRBV9 | TGTGCCAGCAGCCCCCGGACTAGTAGGGAGACCCAGTACTTC | CASSPRTSRETQYF
TRBJ2-1 | many | NA | 14 | TRBV12-3/TRBV12-4 | TGTGCCAGCAGTTTTCTTAGTGGGCCCGGTGAGCAGTTCTTC | CASSFLSGPGEQFF
TRBJ2-5 | many | TRBD2 | 13 | TRBV13 | TGTGCCAGCAGCTTATTCGGGGGGGAGACCCAGTACTTC | CASSLFGGETQYF
TRBJ1-3 | many | TRBD1 | 21 | TRBV9 | TGTGCCAGCAGCGTAGCCCTAATACAGGGGTACCCTTCTGTAGGTGGAAACACCATATATTTT | CASSVALIQGYPSVGGNTIYF
TRBJ2-7 | NA | TRBD1 | 15 | TRBV9 | TGTGCCAGCAACCCCTCCGGGACAGGCGTCTACGAGCAGTACTTC | CASNPSGTGVYEQYF
TRBJ1-2 | many | TRBD1 | 15 | TRBV18 | TGTGCCAGCTCACCAACGACAGGGGGCGGTTATGGCTACACCTTC | CASSPTTGGGYGYTF
TRBJ2-7 | few | NA | 13 | TRBV24-1 | TGTGCCACCAGTGATCACAGGGACTATGAGCAGTACTTC | CATSDHRDYEQYF
TRBJ2-3 | many | TRBD1 | 16 | TRBV24-1 | TGTGCCACCAGTGACCCGGGACAGGGTGCCACAGATACGCAGTATTTT | CATSDPGQGATDTQYF
TRBJ2-7 | many | NA | 19 | TRBV28 | TGTGCCAGCAGTCCCGAAGGTCCAAGCGGAGGGCAGGGCGTCTACGAGCAGTACTTC | CASSPEGPSGGQGVYEQYF
TRBJ2-3 | many | NA | 15 | TRBV6-2/TRBV6-3 | TGTGCCAGCAGTTACTCGGGGGTATCCACAGATACGCAGTATTTT | CASSYSGVSTDTQYF
TRBJ1-4 | many | NA | 15 | TRBV19 | TGTGCCAGTAGTATGGGGGATGCAACTAATGAAAAACTGTTTTTT | CASSMGDATNEKLFF
TRBJ1-2 | once | NA | 12 | TRBV4-3 | TGCGCCAGCAGCCAAGATCTAAGGGGCTACACCTTC | CASSQDLRGYTF
TRBJ2-7 | many | TRBD2 | 13 | TRBV7-9 | TGTGCCAGCACGCCGGGACTAGCCTACGAGCAGTACTTC | CASTPGLAYEQYF
TRBJ1-4 | many | NA | 15 | TRBV5-1 | TGCGCCAGCAGCTTGGGAACGGCAACTAATGAAAAACTGTTTTTT | CASSLGTATNEKLFF
TRBJ1-5 | many | TRBD1 | 13 | TRBV20-1 | TGCAGTGCTGCTGGACAGGACTTTGGGCCCCAGCATTTT | CSAAGQDFGPQHF
TRBJ1-1 | once | NA | 15 | TRBV5-1 | TGCGCCAGCAGCTTGGCCCCGGGGGCAGAAACTGAAGCTTTCTTT | CASSLAPGAETEAFF
TRBJ1-1 | many | NA | 15 | TRBV30 | TGTGCCTGGAGTGTAGCCGGCACACGGAACACTGAAGCTTTCTTT | CAWSVAGTRNTEAFF
TRBJ2-1 | many | TRBD2 | 15 | TRBV5-4 | TGTGCCAGCAGCTTGGCGGGGGGGGCTTCCTCTGCGCAGTTCTTC | CASSLAGGASSAQFF
TRBJ2-1 | many | NA | 13 | TRBV7-9 | TGTGCCAGCAGCTTTTTATCGGTTGGTGAGCAGTTCTTC | CASSFLSVGEQFF
TRBJ2-5 | once | NA | 14 | TRBV11-2 | TGTGCCAGCAGCTTATGGTCAGGGACGGAGACCCAGTACTTC | CASSLWSGTETQYF
TRBJ2-2 | NA | TRBD2 | 17 | TRBV3-1 | TGTGCCAGCAACCAAGACGGGACTAGCGGTAACACCGGGGAGCTGTTTTTT | CASNQDGTSGNTGELFF
TRBJ1-5 | many | NA | 16 | TRBV7-2 | TGTGCCAGCAGCTTAGCGGGGTTAGGTAGCAATCAGCCCCAGCATTTT | CASSLAGLGSNQPQHF
TRBJ2-3 | many | TRBD2 | 16 | TRBV30 | TGTGCCTGGAGTGACCCCCGGCGGGAGATTACAGATACGCAGTATTTT | CAWSDPRREITDTQYF
TRBJ1-2 | many | NA | 15 | TRBV28 | TGTGCCAGCAGTTTTACAGGGACCTTTAACTATGGCTACACCTTC | CASSFTGTFNYGYTF
TRBJ1-5 | many | NA | 17 | TRBV4-1 | TGCGCCAGCAGCCAAGATTTTCACCCGGTTATTAGTCAGCCCCAGCATTTT | CASSQDFHPVISQPQHF
TRBJ1-5 | NA | NA | 16 | TRBV6-1 | TGTGCCAGCAGTGAAGCGAGGGCAGGGAGGAATCAGCCCCAGCATTTT | CASSEARAGRNQPQHF
TRBJ2-5 | many | NA | 13 | TRBV6-1 | TGTGCCAGCAGTGGAGGGAATCAAGAGACCCAGTACTTC | CASSGGNQETQYF
TRBJ2-6 | NA | NA | 15 | TRBV15 | TGTGCCACAAGCCTCGGGAGCTCTGGGGCCAACGTCCTGACTTTC | CATSLGSSGANVLTF
TRBJ1-6 | NA | TRBD1 | 14 | TRBV11-2 | TGTGCCAGCAGCTTAAATCCAGGGGGTCCATCCCTCCACTTT | CASSLNPGGPSLHF
TRBJ2-1 | many | TRBD2 | 17 | TRBV3-1 | TGTGCCAGCAGCCAATTGGGGTCGGGACTAGCGATCAATGAGCAGTTCTTC | CASSQLGSGLAINEQFF
TRBJ2-1 | many | TRBD2 | 13 | TRBV11-3 | TGTGCCAGCAGCTTAGGGGGGAGGGAAAAGCAGTTCTTC | CASSLGGREKQFF
TRBJ2-4 | few | NA | 11 | TRBV7-2 | TGTGCCAGCAGCTTCTGGAATGAGAAGCTCTTC | CASSFWNEKLF
TRBJ2-1 | many | TRBD2 | 15 | TRBV5-4 | TGTGCCAGCAGCTTGCGTAGCGGGAGGGAACGGGAGCAGTTCTTC | CASSLRSGREREQFF
TRBJ2-1 | NA | NA | 18 | TRBV12-3/TRBV12-4 | TGTGCCAGCAGTTTTGGTCGTATCCCAGCGACCGTCTACAATGAGCAGTTCTTC | CASSFGRIPATVYNEQFF
TRBJ1-5 | many | NA | 13 | TRBV6-2/TRBV6-3 | TGTGCCAGCACTCGGCAGGTCGGGCAGCCCCAGCATTTT | CASTRQVGQPQHF
TRBJ2-1 | many | TRBD2 | 14 | TRBV11-2 | TGTGCCAGCAGCTTTATTGGACTAGTATTTGAGCAGTTCTTC | CASSFIGLVFEQFF
TRBJ2-1 | NA | TRBD2 | 14 | TRBV5-4 | TGTGCCAGCAGCTTGGAGACTAGCGTAGGTGAGCAGTTCTTC | CASSLETSVGEQFF
TRBJ1-5 | many | NA | 16 | TRBV20-1 | TGCAGTGCTCGATCCCATTCCGGCAGGGTAAATCAGCCCCAGCATTTT | CSARSHSGRVNQPQHF
TRBJ1-2 | many | NA | 16 | TRBV5-4 | TGTGCCAGCAGCCCGGGGGGGGGGGCGCAACCGTACGGCTACACCTTC | CASSPGGGAQPYGYTF
TRBJ2-3 | few | NA | 16 | TRBV6-1 | TGTGCCAGCAGTGAACTAGCGCGGTACCACACAGATACGCAGTATTTT | CASSELARYHTDTQYF
TRBJ1-5 | many | NA | 14 | TRBV18 | TGTGCCAGCTCACCACCGCCGGGGAATCAGCCCCAGCATTTT | CASSPPPGNQPQHF
TRBJ1-4 | many | TRBD1 | 18 | TRBV18 | TGTGCCAGCTCACCAGCTAAACAGGGGGCGAGGACTAATGAAAAACTGTTTTTT | CASSPAKQGARTNEKLFF
TRBJ1-2 | many | NA | 19 | TRBV6-2/TRBV6-3 | TGTGCCAGCAGTTACTCGTTGTATCGTGAGGAGAAGGACCGCTATGGCTACACCTTC | CASSYSLYREEKDRYGYTF
TRBJ2-2 | few | NA | 16 | TRBV27 | TGTGCCAGCAGCAATCTGATAGGACAGAACACCGGGGAGCTGTTTTTT | CASSNLIGQNTGELFF
TRBJ1-1 | many | NA | 14 | TRBV5-1 | TGCGCCAGCAGCGCGGGACTCATGAACACTGAAGCTTTCTTT | CASSAGLMNTEAFF
TRBJ1-2 | many | NA | 16 | TRBV27 | TGTGCCAGCAGTTTATCGGGGGGCGGGGTAGGCTATGGCTACACCTTC | CASSLSGGGVGYGYTF
TRBJ2-2 | few | NA | 14 | TRBV12-3/TRBV12-4 | TGTGCCAGCAGTACCGCAGCGAACACCGGGGAGCTGTTTTTT | CASSTAANTGELFF